These 7 T cell receptor beta chains originate from one sample sequenced in a study of blood T cell repertoires in COVID-19. Sequencing was performed with immunoSEQ multiplex PCR; in TCRdb, only in-frame clones are kept and a portion is missing. The data show about 46,000 clones, around 85% seen once. The specimen sequenced was peripheral blood. Receptor source: a human donor in a cohort sampled during active COVID-19. The donor label of this sample is uncertain.

The chain joins TRBV2 to TRBJ1-2, with a weak D call TRBD1 (5 bases). Germline lookup yields CDR1 SNHLY and CDR2 FYNNEI. The CDR3 contains 14 residues. Between the trimmed V and J ends, which lost 4 bases and 8 bases, there was a span of 17 bases. CDR3 DNA: TGTGCCAGCAGTGGTGAAGGGGTTTCGAGGGGCTACACCTTC. Its protein product is CASSGEGVSRGYTF.

The chain is built from TRBV29-1 and TRBJ1-2; a possible D gene is TRBD1 (5 bases). Per germline, CDR1 SQVTM and CDR2 ANQGSEA. Trimming left V 4 bases short and J 2 bases short, with 17 bases between. The CDR3 spans 15 residues. CDR3 loop: CSVASRADTNYGYTF. The DNA for the CDR3 is TGCAGCGTTGCTAGTCGCGCGGACACCAACTATGGCTACACCTTC. Variable domain in full (rest from reference TRBV29-1 and TRBJ1-2): SAVISQKPSRDICQRGTSLTIQCQVDSQVTMMFWYRQQPGQSLTLIATANQGSEATYESGFVIDKFPISRPNLTFSTLTVSNMSPEDSSIYLCSVASRADTNYGYTFGSGTRLTVV.

J is TRBJ1-6 and V is TRBV7-8, with a possible D match to TRBD1 (6 bases). This CDR3 comprises 15 residues. Germline assignment: CDR1 SGHVS and CDR2 FQNEAQ. The V gene lost 1 base and the J gene lost 9 bases, with 13 bases spanning the gap. Written as DNA, the CDR3 is TGTGCCAGCAGCTTAGATGGGGGCGGGAGTTCACCCCTCCACTTT. Translating gives CASSLDGGGSSPLHF.

The chain recombines TRBV5-8 with TRBJ2-7; possible D gene TRBD2, 6 bases. The CDR3 covers 14 residues. Germline assignment: CDR1 SGHTS and CDR2 YDEGEE. V was shortened by 6 bases and J by 6 bases, with 19 bases between the two germline ends. The CDR3 region is CASTIGGSLGEQYF. For the CDR3, the DNA is TGTGCCAGCACCATTGGGGGGTCTTTAGGCGAGCAGTACTTC.

The chain links TRBV5-1 to TRBJ2-5, with 9 bases matching TRBD1. V dropped 9 bases and J dropped 5; count of bases not matched to a gene: 8. This CDR3 is built from 13 residues. Germline V gene sequence: CDR1 SGHRS, CDR2 YFSETQ. CDR3 protein: CATSTGGVETQYF. DNA for the CDR3: TGCGCCACCTCGACAGGGGGAGTGGAGACCCAGTACTTC.

The chain recombines TRBV14 with TRBJ2-6; no reliable D call. With 4 bases removed from V and 0 bases from J, the gap between germline ends came to 7 bases. This CDR3 is 15 amino acids long. CDR1 and CDR2 (germline): SGHDN, FVKESK. The CDR3 nucleotides are TGTGCCAGCAGCCGCGTAGTCTCTGGGGCCAACGTCCTGACTTTC. Translating it yields CASSRVVSGANVLTF.

This chain joins TRBV2 and TRBJ2-5; no firm D call. V shed 7 bases and J shed 5 bases, with 8 bases lying between them. Per germline, CDR1 SNHLY and CDR2 FYNNEI. CDR3 length equals 11 residues. CDR3 sequence reads: CASKVGETQYF. The DNA for the CDR3 is TGTGCCAGCAAGGTCGGGGAGACCCAGTACTTC.